Each of the 23 T cell receptor beta chains below was sequenced from the same sample in a study of T cell responses to AZD1222 COVID-19 vaccine. Produced via immunoSEQ multiplex PCR; TCRdb's table is partial and in-frame only. The table lists roughly 100,000 clones, roughly 90% of them singletons. Source: peripheral blood, taken on day 0 of AZD1222 vaccination. The receptors here all came from an adult in good health.

In this sample, this clone turned up a few times. This chain links TRBV7-2 with TRBJ2-1; D ambiguous. The CDR3 has 13 residues. CDR1 is SGHTA, CDR2 FQGNSA, per germline. The V end lost 1 base, the J end lost 10 bases, and 11 bases lay between the germline ends. Here the CDR3 DNA reads TGTGCCAGCAGCTTAGGATCCTTGGGCGAGCAGTTCTTC. It codes for CASSLGSLGEQFF.

This chain joins TRBV9 and TRBJ2-1; D gene uncertain. The CDR3 is made up of 12 amino acids. The V gene lost 4 bases and the J gene lost 9 bases, with 11 bases spanning the gap. CDR1 and CDR2 from the germline V gene are SGDLS and YYNGEE. The CDR3 sequence is CASSPHPGEQFF. DNA for the CDR3: TGTGCCAGCAGCCCCCATCCAGGTGAGCAGTTCTTC. Complete variable domain (other parts from reference TRBV9 and TRBJ2-1): DSGVTQTPKHLITATGQRVTLRCSPRSGDLSVYWYQQSLDQGLQFLIQYYNGEERAKGNILERFSAQQFPDLHSELNLSSLELGDSALYFCASSPHPGEQFFGPGTRLTVL.

This chain joins TRBV6-5 and TRBJ1-2; D is undetermined. V was pared by 4 bases and J by 8 bases, with 8 bases between. The V gene's germline CDR1 is MNHEY and CDR2 SVGAGI. The CDR3 sequence is 11 residues long. The CDR3 DNA reads TGTGCCAGCAGTTCCCCCGGAGGCTACACCTTC. It codes for CASSSPGGYTF.

The chain uses TRBV4-2 and TRBJ2-1, with TRBD1 matching 8 bases. This CDR3 region has 13 residues. The V gene end was trimmed by 6 bases and the J gene end by 8 bases; junction bases not matched to a gene: 6. CDR1 and CDR2 (germline): LGHNA, YNFKEQ. CDR3 sequence reads: CASRSDRVDEQFF. The CDR3 DNA sequence: TGTGCCAGCAGATCGGACAGGGTGGATGAGCAGTTCTTC.

The gene calls are TRBV5-1 and TRBJ1-5; possible D gene TRBD1, 5 bases. The CDR3 contains 13 residues. Germline CDR1 is SGHRS and CDR2 is YFSETQ. V was clipped by 2 bases and J by 10 bases, with 13 bases between them. CDR3 residues: CASSFNIGAPQHF. CDR3 coding DNA: TGCGCCAGCAGCTTTAATATCGGGGCCCCCCAGCATTTT.

The chain combines TRBV6-5 with TRBJ2-5, with D hard to call. The CDR3 has 14 amino acids. Germline V gene data show CDR1 as MNHEY and CDR2 as SVGAGI. Trimming cost V 4 bases and J 1 base, with 10 bases left between them. In DNA, the CDR3 is TGTGCCAGCAGTTTGTACTTACTCCAAGAGACCCAGTACTTC. Translated, it gives CASSLYLLQETQYF.

The chain joins TRBV19 to TRBJ1-6; D ambiguous. The V gene's germline CDR1 is LNHDA and CDR2 SQIVND (reference sequence). Deletions cut 5 bases from V and 5 bases from J, with 10 bases between. The CDR3 covers 14 residues. CDR3 nucleotides: TGTGCCAGTAGTGGTCTGAATGATAATTCACCCCTCCACTTT. Translated, it gives CASSGLNDNSPLHF.

The CDR3 region has the DNA TGTGCCAGCAGGCTCTGGGCGGGGGTCGACTATGGCTACACCTTC. Translated, it gives CASRLWAGVDYGYTF. The rearrangement links TRBV6-5 to TRBJ1-2, with TRBD1 as a possible D gene (5 bases). The CDR3 consists of 15 residues. V lost 6 bases and J 3 bases, leaving 17 bases between the germline ends. Per the germline V gene, CDR1 is MNHEY and CDR2 is SVGAGI.

The CDR3 DNA reads as TGTGCCAGCAGCCCTTGGGAAAACACCATATATTTT. It translates to CASSPWENTIYF. This rearrangement joins TRBV11-3 to TRBJ1-3, with D unresolved. V was trimmed by 5 bases and J by 6 bases, leaving 8 bases between them. The CDR3 is 12 amino acids. CDR1 is SGHNT and CDR2 is YENEEA in the germline V gene.

The CDR3 bases are TGTGCCAGCTCACCACCGTGGACTACCAATGAGCAGTTCTTC. Translating gives CASSPPWTTNEQFF. This chain links TRBV18 with TRBJ2-1, with a possible D match to TRBD2 (6 bases). The germline V gene encodes CDR1 KGHSH and CDR2 LQKENI. Trimming removed 0 bases at V and 6 bases at J, with 9 bases between. CDR3 length equals 14 residues.

In its sample, this clone was seen once. The chain has TRBV5-1 and TRBJ2-7, with TRBD2 matching 10 bases. Trimming cost V 4 bases and J 6 bases; bases outside gene matches: 4. In germline, CDR1 is SGHRS, CDR2 YFSETQ. The CDR3 has 13 residues. The CDR3 is CASSPRTSGEQYF. As DNA, the CDR3 is TGCGCCAGCAGCCCGAGGACTAGCGGCGAGCAGTACTTC.

CDR3 residues: CASSPRPGTGEQPQHF. CDR3 nucleotides: TGTGCCAGCTCACCTCGCCCTGGGACAGGCGAGCAGCCCCAGCATTTT. V gene TRBV18 combines with J gene TRBJ1-5, with 8 positions matching TRBD1. The CDR3 has 16 residues. Germline V gene sequence: CDR1 KGHSH, CDR2 LQKENI. Trimming cost V 3 bases and J 7 bases; bases outside gene matches: 11.

The chain uses TRBV6-2 or TRBV6-3 and TRBJ2-7, with 8 bases identical to TRBD2. CDR3 length: 17 amino acids. CDR1 is MNHEY, CDR2 SVGEGT, per germline. With 2 bases clipped from V and 4 bases from J, the junction kept 13 bases outside the gene matches. The CDR3 bases are TGTGCCAGCAGTTACCCCCGGGGGGTGCGGGAGGCGTACGAGCAGTACTTC. Translating it yields CASSYPRGVREAYEQYF.

The J gene is TRBJ1-6, the V gene TRBV5-4; maybe TRBD1 (6 bases). This CDR3 contains 15 residues. Trimming took off 5 bases at V and 5 bases at J, with 14 bases between the two ends. In germline, CDR1 is SGHNT, CDR2 YYREEE (reference sequence). CDR3 residues: CASRSGDPHNSPLHF. The CDR3 DNA reads as TGTGCCAGCAGATCAGGGGACCCCCATAATTCACCCCTCCACTTT. The full variable domain, rest sourced from reference TRBV5-4 and TRBJ1-6, is ETGVTQSPTHLIKTRGQQVTLRCSSQSGHNTVSWYQQALGQGPQFIFQYYREEENGRGNFPPRFSGLQFPNYSSELNVNALELDDSALYLCASRSGDPHNSPLHFGNGTRLTVT.

V usage is TRBV5-1 and J usage is TRBJ2-1, with 8 bases matching TRBD2. The CDR3 has 14 residues. Germline V gene data show CDR1 as SGHRS and CDR2 as YFSETQ. The J segment lost 9 bases and the V segment lost 4 bases, leaving 9 bases of the junction unmatched. The CDR3 bases are TGCGCCAGCAGCACGGGAGGGGGGTGGAGTGAGCAGTTCTTC. This encodes CASSTGGGWSEQFF. Drawing the rest from reference TRBV5-1 and TRBJ2-1, the complete variable domain is KAGVTQTPRYLIKTRGQQVTLSCSPISGHRSVSWYQQTPGQGLQFLFEYFSETQRNKGNFPGRFSGRQFSNSRSEMNVSTLELGDSALYLCASSTGGGWSEQFFGPGTRLTVL.

In this sample, this clone turned up once. V usage is TRBV5-1 and J usage is TRBJ1-2, with D unresolved. The germline V and J ends were trimmed by 0 bases and 2 bases, with 5 bases remaining between them. The length of the CDR3 is 13 residues. Germline V gene sequence: CDR1 SGHRS, CDR2 YFSETQ. CDR3 sequence reads: CASSLDSNYGYTF. The DNA of the CDR3 is TGCGCCAGCAGCTTGGACAGCAACTATGGCTACACCTTC.

V is TRBV5-1 and J is TRBJ1-5, with a tentative D call TRBD1 (5 bases). The CDR3 consists of 14 residues. CDR1 is SGHRS, CDR2 YFSETQ, per germline. V was pared by 4 bases and J by 9 bases, with 17 bases between. In DNA, the CDR3 is TGCGCCAGCAGCCCCGGGGCGGAGGGTGGGCCCCAGCATTTT. It codes for CASSPGAEGGPQHF.

This clone was detected only once. The chain links TRBV5-1 to TRBJ2-2, with D hard to call. From germline, CDR1 is SGHRS and CDR2 YFSETQ. V shed 0 bases and J shed 0 bases, with 6 bases lying between them. The CDR3 covers 15 residues. CDR3 residues: CASSLAGPNTGELFF. The CDR3 DNA reads as TGCGCCAGCAGCTTGGCCGGGCCGAACACCGGGGAGCTGTTTTTT.

The V and J genes are TRBV5-4 and TRBJ2-5, with D perhaps TRBD1 or TRBD2 (5 bases each). Trimming stripped 3 bases from V and 2 bases from J, with 11 bases between. The CDR3 spans 14 residues. Germline values: CDR1 SGHNT, CDR2 YYREEE (reference sequence). In DNA, the CDR3 is TGTGCCAGCAGCTCGTTGGGGGATCAAGAGACCCAGTACTTC. This translates into CASSSLGDQETQYF.

V gene TRBV4-3 combines with J gene TRBJ2-5; no reliable D call. Germline CDR1 reads LGHNA; CDR2 reads YSLEER. V was cut by 4 bases and J by 2 bases, with 8 bases left in between. The CDR3 runs 13 residues. The DNA for the CDR3 is TGCGCCAGCAGCCGGATAGGTCAAGAGACCCAGTACTTC. This sequence encodes CASSRIGQETQYF.

The V and J genes are TRBV5-1 and TRBJ2-1; TRBD2 agrees at 8 bases. Trimming at V came to 0 bases and at J to 4 bases, leaving 3 bases not matched to a gene. The V gene's germline CDR1 is SGHRS and CDR2 YFSETQ. The CDR3 has 15 residues. CDR3 protein: CASSLGGGGYNEQFF. The CDR3 DNA follows: TGCGCCAGCAGCTTGGGTGGCGGGGGGTACAATGAGCAGTTCTTC. Looking up the rest from reference TRBV5-1 and TRBJ2-1 gives the full variable domain: KAGVTQTPRYLIKTRGQQVTLSCSPISGHRSVSWYQQTPGQGLQFLFEYFSETQRNKGNFPGRFSGRQFSNSRSEMNVSTLELGDSALYLCASSLGGGGYNEQFFGPGTRLTVL.

V and J are TRBV4-2 and TRBJ2-7; D uncertain. Deletions cut 1 base from V and 2 bases from J, with 9 bases between. Germline CDR1 LGHNA, CDR2 YNFKEQ. The CDR3 is 14 amino acids. The CDR3 sequence is CASSQATPPYEQYF. The CDR3 DNA reads as TGTGCCAGCAGCCAAGCGACTCCTCCCTACGAGCAGTACTTC.

V gene TRBV19 combines with J gene TRBJ1-5, with a weak D call TRBD1 (5 bases). Germline assignment: CDR1 LNHDA and CDR2 SQIVND (reference sequence). The CDR3 runs to 18 residues. V was cut by 6 bases and J by 0 bases, with 21 bases left in between. CDR3 region: CASRPLWGRRNSNQPQHF. The CDR3 region has the DNA TGTGCCAGTAGACCGCTTTGGGGACGGAGGAATAGCAATCAGCCCCAGCATTTT.